This T cell receptor (beta chain) originates from a study of blood T cells in healthy people across ages. A second about 6 to 12 cycle PCR used barcoded and J-beta primers. TCRdb ran MiXCR on the 5' RACE reads and lists one entry per CDR3 protein. The sample consists of about 630,000 distinct CDR3 sequences, under 25% of them appearing once. Points on this clonotype: Germline is not matched at one junction end, which may reflect a read error.

This receptor was identified in a man aged 65 to 85 in good health. The sequencing sample was made of blood.

As DNA, the CDR3 is TGCGCCAGCAGCCGTGACTCTGGGGCCAACGCCCTGACTTTC. It yields the protein CASSRDSGANALTF. The rearrangement uses TRBV4-3 and TRBJ2-6; D may be TRBD1 (5 bases). CDR1 and CDR2 (germline): LGHNA, YSLEER. This CDR3 has 14 residues.